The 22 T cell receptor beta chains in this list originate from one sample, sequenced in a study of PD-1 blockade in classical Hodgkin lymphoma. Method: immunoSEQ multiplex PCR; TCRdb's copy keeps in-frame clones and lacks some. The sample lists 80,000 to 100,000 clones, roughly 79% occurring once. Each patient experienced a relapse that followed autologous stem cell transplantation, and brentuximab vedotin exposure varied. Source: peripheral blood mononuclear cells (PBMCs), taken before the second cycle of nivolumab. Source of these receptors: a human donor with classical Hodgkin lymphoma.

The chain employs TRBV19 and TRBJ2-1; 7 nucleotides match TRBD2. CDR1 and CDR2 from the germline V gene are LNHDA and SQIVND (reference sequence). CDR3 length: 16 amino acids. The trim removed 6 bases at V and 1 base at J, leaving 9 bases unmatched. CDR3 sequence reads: CASSPGASGSYNEQFF. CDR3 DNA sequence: TGTGCCAGTAGCCCCGGGGCTAGCGGATCCTACAATGAGCAGTTCTTC.

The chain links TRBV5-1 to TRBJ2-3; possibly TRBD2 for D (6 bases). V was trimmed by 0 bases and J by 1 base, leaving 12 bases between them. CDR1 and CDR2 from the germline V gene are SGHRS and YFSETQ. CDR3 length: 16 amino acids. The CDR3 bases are TGCGCCAGCAGCTTGGCGGCCGGGAGCGGCACAGATACGCAGTATTTT. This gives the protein CASSLAAGSGTDTQYF.

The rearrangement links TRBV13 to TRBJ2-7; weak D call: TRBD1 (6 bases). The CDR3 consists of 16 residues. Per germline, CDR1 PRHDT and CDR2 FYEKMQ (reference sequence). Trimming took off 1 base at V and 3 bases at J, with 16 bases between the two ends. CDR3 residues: CASSLAGRGIRYEQYF. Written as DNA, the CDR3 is TGTGCCAGCAGCTTAGCGGGCAGGGGTATTCGCTACGAGCAGTACTTC.

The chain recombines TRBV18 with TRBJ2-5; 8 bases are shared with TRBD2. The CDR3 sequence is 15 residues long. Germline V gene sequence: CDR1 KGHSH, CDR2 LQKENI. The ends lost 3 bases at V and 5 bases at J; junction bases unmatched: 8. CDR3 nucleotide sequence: TGTGCCAGCTCACCGCGGGGGGTCCTGCGGGAGACCCAGTACTTC. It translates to CASSPRGVLRETQYF.

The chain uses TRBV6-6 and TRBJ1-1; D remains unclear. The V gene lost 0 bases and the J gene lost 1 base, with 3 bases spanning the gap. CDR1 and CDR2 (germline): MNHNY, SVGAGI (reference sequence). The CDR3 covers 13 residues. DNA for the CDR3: TGTGCCAGCAGTTACTCACGGAACACTGAAGCTTTCTTT. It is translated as CASSYSRNTEAFF.

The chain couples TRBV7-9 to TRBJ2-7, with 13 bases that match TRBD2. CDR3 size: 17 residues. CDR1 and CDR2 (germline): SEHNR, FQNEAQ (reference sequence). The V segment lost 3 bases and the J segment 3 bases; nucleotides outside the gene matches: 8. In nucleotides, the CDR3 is TGTGCCAGCAGCTTCGGTCTACTAGCGGGAGGGTACTACGAGCAGTACTTC. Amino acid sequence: CASSFGLLAGGYYEQYF.

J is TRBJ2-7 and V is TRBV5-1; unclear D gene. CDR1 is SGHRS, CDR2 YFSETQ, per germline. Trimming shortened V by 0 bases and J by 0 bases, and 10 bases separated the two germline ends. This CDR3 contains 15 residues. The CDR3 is CASSLGRVLSYEQYF. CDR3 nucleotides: TGCGCCAGCAGCTTGGGTCGGGTTCTCTCCTACGAGCAGTACTTC.

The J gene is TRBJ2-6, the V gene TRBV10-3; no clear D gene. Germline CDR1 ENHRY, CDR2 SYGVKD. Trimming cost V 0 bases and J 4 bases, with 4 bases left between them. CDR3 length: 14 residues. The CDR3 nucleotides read TGTGCCATCAGTGAGTCTCCCGGGGCCAACGTCCTGACTTTC. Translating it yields CAISESPGANVLTF.

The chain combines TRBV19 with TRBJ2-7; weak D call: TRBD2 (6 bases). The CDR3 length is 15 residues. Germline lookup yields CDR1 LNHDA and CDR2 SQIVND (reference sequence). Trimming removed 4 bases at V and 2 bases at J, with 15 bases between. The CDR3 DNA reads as TGTGCCAGTAGTAGTTCCTTAGGCGGGACCTACGAGCAGTACTTC. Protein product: CASSSSLGGTYEQYF.

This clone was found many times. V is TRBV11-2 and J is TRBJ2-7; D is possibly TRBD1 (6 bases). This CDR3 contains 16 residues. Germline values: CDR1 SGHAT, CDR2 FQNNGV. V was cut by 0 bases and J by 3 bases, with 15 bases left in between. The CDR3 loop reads CASSLDQGRTVYEQYF. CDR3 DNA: TGTGCCAGCAGCTTAGATCAAGGCCGGACAGTCTACGAGCAGTACTTC.

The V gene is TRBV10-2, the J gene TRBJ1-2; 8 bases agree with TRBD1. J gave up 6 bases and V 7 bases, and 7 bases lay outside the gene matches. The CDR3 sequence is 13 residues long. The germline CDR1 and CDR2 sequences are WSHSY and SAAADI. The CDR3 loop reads CASTLTGDHGYTF. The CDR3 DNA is TGCGCCAGCACTCTGACAGGGGACCATGGCTACACCTTC.

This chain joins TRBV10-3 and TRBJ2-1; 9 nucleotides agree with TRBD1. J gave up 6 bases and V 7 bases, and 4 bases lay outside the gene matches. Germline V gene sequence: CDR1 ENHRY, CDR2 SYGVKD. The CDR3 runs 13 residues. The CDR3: CAIKGQGGNEQFF. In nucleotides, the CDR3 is TGTGCCATCAAGGGACAGGGTGGCAATGAGCAGTTCTTC.

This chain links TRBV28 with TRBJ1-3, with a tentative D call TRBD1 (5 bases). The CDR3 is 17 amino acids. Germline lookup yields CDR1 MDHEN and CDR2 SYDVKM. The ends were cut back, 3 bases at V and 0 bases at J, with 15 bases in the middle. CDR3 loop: CASSFGGELLSGNTIYF. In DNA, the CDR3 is TGTGCCAGCAGTTTCGGGGGGGAGCTGCTCTCTGGAAACACCATATATTTT.

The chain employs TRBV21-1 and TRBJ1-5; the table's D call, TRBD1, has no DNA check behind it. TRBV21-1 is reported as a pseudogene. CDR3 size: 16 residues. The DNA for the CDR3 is TGTGCCAGCAGCAAAGGGGCAGATTATAGCAATCAGCCCCAGCATTTT. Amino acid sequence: CASSKGADYSNQPQHF.

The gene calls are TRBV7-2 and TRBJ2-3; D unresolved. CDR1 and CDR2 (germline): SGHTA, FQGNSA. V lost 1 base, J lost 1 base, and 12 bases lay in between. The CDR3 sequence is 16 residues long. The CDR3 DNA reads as TGTGCCAGCAGCTTAGGGGCTTCCCACGGCACAGATACGCAGTATTTT. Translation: CASSLGASHGTDTQYF.

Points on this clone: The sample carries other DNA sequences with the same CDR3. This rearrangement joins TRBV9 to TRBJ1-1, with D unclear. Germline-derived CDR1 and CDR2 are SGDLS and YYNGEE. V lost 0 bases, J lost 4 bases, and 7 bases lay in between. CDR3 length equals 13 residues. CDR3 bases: TGTGCCAGCAGCGTAGGTCAGTCCACTGAAGCTTTCTTT. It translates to CASSVGQSTEAFF.

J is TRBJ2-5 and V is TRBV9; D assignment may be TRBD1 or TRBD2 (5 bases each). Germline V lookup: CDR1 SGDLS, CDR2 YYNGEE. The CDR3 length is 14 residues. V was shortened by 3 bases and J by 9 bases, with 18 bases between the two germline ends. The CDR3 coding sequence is TGTGCCAGCAGCGCAGGACTGAGCCAAGGGGCCCAGTACTTC. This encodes CASSAGLSQGAQYF.

The CDR3 loop reads CASSIASRTSSYEQYF. The CDR3 nucleotides read TGTGCCAGTAGTATAGCAAGCCGGACGAGCTCCTACGAGCAGTACTTC. The chain links TRBV19 to TRBJ2-7; D gene uncertain. Germline V gene data show CDR1 as LNHDA and CDR2 as SQIVND (reference sequence). The CDR3 has 16 amino acids. Trimming took off 1 base at V and 0 bases at J, with 13 bases between the two ends.

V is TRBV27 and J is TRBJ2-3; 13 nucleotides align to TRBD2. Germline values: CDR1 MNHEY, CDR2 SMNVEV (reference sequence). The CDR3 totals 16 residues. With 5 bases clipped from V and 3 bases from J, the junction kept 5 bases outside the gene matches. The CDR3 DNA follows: TGTGCCAGCAGTCCCCTGACTAGCGGGAGGACAGATACGCAGTATTTT. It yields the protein CASSPLTSGRTDTQYF.

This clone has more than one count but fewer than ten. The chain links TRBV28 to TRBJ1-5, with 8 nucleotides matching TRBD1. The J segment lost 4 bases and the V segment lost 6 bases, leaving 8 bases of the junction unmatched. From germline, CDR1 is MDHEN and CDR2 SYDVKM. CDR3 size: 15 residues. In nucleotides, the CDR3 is TGTGCCAGCAGCCCCCGTACAGGGGGGAATCAGCCCCAGCATTTT. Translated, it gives CASSPRTGGNQPQHF.

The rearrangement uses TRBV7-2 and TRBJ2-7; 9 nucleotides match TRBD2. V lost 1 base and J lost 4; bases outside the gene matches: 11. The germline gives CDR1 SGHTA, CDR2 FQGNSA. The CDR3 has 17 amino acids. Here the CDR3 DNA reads TGTGCCAGCAGCTTAGGCGGCAGGTCTAGCGGGATTTACGAGCAGTACTTC. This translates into CASSLGGRSSGIYEQYF.

The CDR3 DNA reads TGTGCCAGCAGCTTACAACTAGCCTACAATGAGCAGTTCTTC. This encodes CASSLQLAYNEQFF. V usage is TRBV7-2 and J usage is TRBJ2-1; TRBD2 is a possible D gene (5 bases). Between the trimmed V and J ends, which lost 2 bases and 2 bases, there was a span of 7 bases. This CDR3 is 14 amino acids long. CDR1 and CDR2 (germline): SGHTA, FQGNSA.